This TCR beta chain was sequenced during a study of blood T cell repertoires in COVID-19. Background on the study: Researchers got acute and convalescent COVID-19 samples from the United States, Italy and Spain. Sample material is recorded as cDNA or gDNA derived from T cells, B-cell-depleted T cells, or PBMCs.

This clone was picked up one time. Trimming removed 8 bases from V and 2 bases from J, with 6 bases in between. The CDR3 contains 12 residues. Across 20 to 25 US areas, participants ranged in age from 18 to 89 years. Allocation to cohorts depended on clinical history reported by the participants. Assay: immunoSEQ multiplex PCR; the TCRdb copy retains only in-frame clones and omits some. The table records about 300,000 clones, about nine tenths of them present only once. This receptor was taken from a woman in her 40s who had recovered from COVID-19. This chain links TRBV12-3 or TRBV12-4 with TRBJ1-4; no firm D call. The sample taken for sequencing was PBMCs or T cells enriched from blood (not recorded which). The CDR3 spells CASSGTNEKLFF. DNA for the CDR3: TGTGCCAGCTCGGGGACTAATGAAAAACTGTTTTTT.